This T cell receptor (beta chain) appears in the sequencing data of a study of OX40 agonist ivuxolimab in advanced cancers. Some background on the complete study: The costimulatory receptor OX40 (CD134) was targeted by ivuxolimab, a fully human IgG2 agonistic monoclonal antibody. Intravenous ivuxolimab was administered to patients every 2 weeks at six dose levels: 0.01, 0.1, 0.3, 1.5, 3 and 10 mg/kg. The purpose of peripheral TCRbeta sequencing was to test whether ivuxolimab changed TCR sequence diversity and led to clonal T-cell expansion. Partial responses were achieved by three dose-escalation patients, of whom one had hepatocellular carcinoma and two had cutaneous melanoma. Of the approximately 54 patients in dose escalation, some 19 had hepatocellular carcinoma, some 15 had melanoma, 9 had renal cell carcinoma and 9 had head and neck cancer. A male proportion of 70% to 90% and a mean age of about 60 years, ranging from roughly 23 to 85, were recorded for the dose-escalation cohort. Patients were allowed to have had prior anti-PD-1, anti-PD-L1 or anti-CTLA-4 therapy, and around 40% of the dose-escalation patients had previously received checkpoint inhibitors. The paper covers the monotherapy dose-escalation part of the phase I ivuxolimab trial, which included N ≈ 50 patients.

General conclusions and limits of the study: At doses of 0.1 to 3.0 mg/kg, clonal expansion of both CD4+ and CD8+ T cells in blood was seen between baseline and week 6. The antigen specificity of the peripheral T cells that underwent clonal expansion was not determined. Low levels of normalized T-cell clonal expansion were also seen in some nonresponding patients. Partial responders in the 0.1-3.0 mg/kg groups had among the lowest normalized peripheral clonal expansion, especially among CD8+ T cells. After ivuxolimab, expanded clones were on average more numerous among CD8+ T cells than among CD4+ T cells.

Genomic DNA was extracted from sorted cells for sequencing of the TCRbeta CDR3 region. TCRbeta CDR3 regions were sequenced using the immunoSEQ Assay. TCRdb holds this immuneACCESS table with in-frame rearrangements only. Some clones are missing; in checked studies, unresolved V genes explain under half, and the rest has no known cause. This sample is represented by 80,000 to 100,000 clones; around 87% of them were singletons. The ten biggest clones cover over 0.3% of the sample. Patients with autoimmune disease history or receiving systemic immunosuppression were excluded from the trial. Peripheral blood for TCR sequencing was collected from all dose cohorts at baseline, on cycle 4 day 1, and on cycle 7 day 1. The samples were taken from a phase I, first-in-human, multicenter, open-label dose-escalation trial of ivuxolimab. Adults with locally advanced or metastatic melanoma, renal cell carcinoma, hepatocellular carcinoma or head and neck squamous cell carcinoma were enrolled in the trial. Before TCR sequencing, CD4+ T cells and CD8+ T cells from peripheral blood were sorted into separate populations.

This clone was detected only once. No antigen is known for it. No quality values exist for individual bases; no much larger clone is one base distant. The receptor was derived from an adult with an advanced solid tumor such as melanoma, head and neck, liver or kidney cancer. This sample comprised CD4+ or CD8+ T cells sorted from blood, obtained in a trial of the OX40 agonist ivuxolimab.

The DNA sequence reads TGTGCCAGCAGCTTAGAGGGGAGGAATCAGGGTGAAAAACTGTTTTTT. This gives the protein CASSLEGRNQGEKLFF. Recombination linked TRBV7-9 to TRBJ1-4; TRBD1 is a possible D gene, resting on 5 matching bases. Its CDR3 holds 16 amino acids, cysteine through phenylalanine. The CDR3 DNA has 48 bases and is translated from base 1. CDR1 and CDR2 (SEHNR, FQNEAQ) derive from the germline V gene (reference sequence). Relative to germline, V is 1 base shorter and J is 7 bases shorter, with 16 bases between their ends. The variable domain in full, with residues beyond the CDR3 obtained from the reference TRBV7-9 and TRBJ1-4 genes, is DTGVSQNPRHKITKRGQNVTFRCDPISEHNRLYWYRQTLGQGPEFLTYFQNEAQLEKSRLLSDRFSAERPKGSFSTLEIQRTEQGDSAMYLCASSLEGRNQGEKLFFGSGTQLSVL.